The T cell receptor beta chain described here comes from a study of T cell changes during pregnancy in multiple sclerosis (dated by TCRdb to between 2018 and 2021). Background for the entire study: The study looked at changes in the T cell repertoire across pregnancy in women with multiple sclerosis.

Library prep was done by the immunoSEQ multiplex PCR assay. TCRdb's version of the immuneACCESS table is confined to in-frame rearrangements and falls short of the full clone set. An unresolved V gene accounts for under half of the shortfall where checked; the remainder is of unknown origin. The sample contains tens of thousands of clones, approximately 94% of them found a single time. Less than 5% of the sample comes from the top ten. The CDR3 numbers 14 residues from cysteine through phenylalanine. The entry retains the CDR3 DNA only, 42 bases that are in frame from base 1. V ends up 1 base short and J 11 bases short, with an unmatched junction base count of 4. The CDR1 and CDR2 encoded by the germline V gene are MDHEN and SYDVKM. A word on this clone: No cognate antigen has been identified for it. No base qualities exist here, and no much larger clone lies one base off it.

This sample comprised CD8+ T cells from peripheral blood mononuclear cells, obtained in the first trimester of pregnancy. Rearrangement joined TRBV28 to TRBJ2-7; TRBD2 lines up with 14 middle nucleotides. The receptor's source is a female donor with multiple sclerosis, enrolled in a pregnancy study. The DNA sequence is as follows: TGTGCCAGCAGTTTATATCGACTAGCGGGAGGGGAGTACTTC. This yields the protein CASSLYRLAGGEYF. Extended through the reference TRBV28 and TRBJ2-7 proteins, this CDR3 yields the full variable domain: DVKVTQSSRYLVKRTGEKVFLECVQDMDHENMFWYRQDPGLGLRLIYFSYDVKMKEKGDIPEGYSVSREKKERFSLILESASTNQTSMYLCASSLYRLAGGEYFGPGTRLTVT.